These 10 T cell receptor beta chains were all obtained from the same sample, sequenced in a study of blood T cell repertoires in COVID-19. Sequencing used immunoSEQ multiplex PCR; TCRdb keeps in-frame clones, though not all of them. In the table there are some 670,000 clones, about nine tenths of which are singletons. Sample: peripheral blood. The receptors originated from a woman under 30 with acute or convalescent COVID-19.

Regarding this clone: The identical CDR3 is also encoded by other nucleotide sequences in the sample. V gene TRBV6-5 combines with J gene TRBJ2-7; 9 bases align to TRBD2. This CDR3 is built from 13 residues. The V segment lost 8 bases and the J segment 4 bases; nucleotides outside the gene matches: 6. Germline V CDR1 and CDR2: MNHEY, SVGAGI. The CDR3 loop reads CASGGTSGYEQYF. CDR3 in DNA: TGTGCCAGCGGGGGAACTAGCGGGTACGAGCAGTACTTC.

The chain has TRBV19 and TRBJ2-7, with D maybe TRBD1 (5 bases). The CDR3 runs to 15 residues. Germline CDR1 and CDR2: LNHDA and SQIVND (reference sequence). With 4 bases removed from V and 3 bases from J, the gap between germline ends came to 16 bases. This CDR3 reads CASSTSGFPYYEQYF. The CDR3, as DNA: TGTGCCAGTAGTACGTCAGGGTTTCCATACTACGAGCAGTACTTC. The whole variable domain, remainder taken from reference TRBV19 and TRBJ2-7, is DGGITQSPKYLFRKEGQNVTLSCEQNLNHDAMYWYRQDPGQGLRLIYYSQIVNDFQKGDIAEGYSVSREKKESFPLTVTSAQKNPTAFYLCASSTSGFPYYEQYFGPGTRLTVT.

The chain joins TRBV4-1 to TRBJ1-5; possibly TRBD1 for D (5 bases). Germline values: CDR1 MGHRA, CDR2 YSYEKL. Trimming pared 1 base from V and 7 bases from J, leaving 14 bases between. The CDR3 consists of 15 residues. The DNA of the CDR3 is TGCGCCAGCAGCCAAGGGGGCCGGGAGTCGCAGCCCCAGCATTTT. This codes for CASSQGGRESQPQHF.

The chain links TRBV15 to TRBJ2-1; D may be TRBD1 (5 bases). The CDR3 has 16 amino acids. Germline CDR1 is LNHNV and CDR2 is YYDKDF (reference sequence). Trimming pared 0 bases from V and 4 bases from J, leaving 13 bases between. The CDR3 protein is CATSRDPSAGYNEQFF. In DNA, the CDR3 is TGTGCCACCAGCAGAGATCCCAGTGCAGGGTACAATGAGCAGTTCTTC. The whole variable domain, remainder taken from reference TRBV15 and TRBJ2-1, is DAMVIQNPRYQVTQFGKPVTLSCSQTLNHNVMYWYQQKSSQAPKLLFHYYDKDFNNEADTPDNFQSRRPNTSFCFLDIRSPGLGDTAMYLCATSRDPSAGYNEQFFGPGTRLTVL.

The chain couples TRBV6-2 or TRBV6-3 to TRBJ2-1; maybe TRBD2 (6 bases). Germline assignment: CDR1 MNHEY and CDR2 SVGEGT. The V gene lost 5 bases and the J gene lost 10 bases, with 15 bases spanning the gap. The CDR3 has 13 amino acids. DNA of the CDR3: TGTGCCAGCAGTCTGACTAGATCGGTCGAGCAGTTCTTC. Translation gives CASSLTRSVEQFF.

The genes are TRBV3-1 (or the pseudogene TRBV3-2) and TRBJ2-1; TRBD2 matches 7 bases. The CDR3 covers 17 residues. J gave up 1 base and V 0 bases, and 6 bases lay outside the gene matches. Germline V gives CDR1 LGHDT, CDR2 YNNKEL (reference sequence). This CDR3 is CASSQDVTGGSYNEQFF. The CDR3 DNA is TGTGCCAGCAGCCAAGATGTGACGGGGGGTTCCTACAATGAGCAGTTCTTC.

V and J are TRBV20-1 and TRBJ2-5; no definite D call. There are 12 residues in the CDR3. Germline assignment: CDR1 DFQATT and CDR2 SNEGSKA (reference sequence). V was shortened by 3 bases and J by 2 bases, with 7 bases between the two germline ends. CDR3 DNA sequence: TGCAGTGCTAGTGATATGCAAGAGACCCAGTACTTC. Residues: CSASDMQETQYF.

This clone is a singleton in its sample. V usage is TRBV10-3 and J usage is TRBJ1-1; D not resolved. CDR1 and CDR2 from the germline V gene are ENHRY and SYGVKD. V shed 6 bases and J shed 4 bases, with 9 bases lying between them. This CDR3 is built from 12 residues. The CDR3 DNA reads TGTGCCATCAGGGAAGCGCGCACTGAAGCTTTCTTT. Translated: CAIREARTEAFF.

The chain couples TRBV4-1 to TRBJ1-1, with D unresolved. CDR1 and CDR2 from the germline V gene are MGHRA and YSYEKL. The CDR3 has 16 amino acids. V was clipped by 0 bases and J by 7 bases, with 18 bases between them. The DNA for the CDR3 is TGCGCCAGCAGCCAAGACCCCGCGGGCCGCAAATTTGAAGCTTTCTTT. It translates to CASSQDPAGRKFEAFF.

This clone appeared once. The V call is TRBV14, the J call TRBJ2-5; 7 nucleotides agree with TRBD2. Germline CDR1 is SGHDN and CDR2 is FVKESK. The CDR3 covers 15 residues. The trim removed 0 bases at V and 5 bases at J, leaving 6 bases unmatched. CDR3 sequence: CASSQDMTSYETQYF. DNA of the CDR3: TGTGCCAGCAGCCAAGATATGACTAGCTACGAGACCCAGTACTTC.